This entry lists 27 T cell receptor beta chains sequenced from one sample in a study of T cell clonality in common variable immunodeficiency. The assay was immunoSEQ multiplex PCR, and TCRdb's table has in-frame clones only and misses some. The sample has around 55,000 clones, none seen only once. The sequenced sample was peripheral blood mononuclear cells. The source of these receptors is a person between 18 and 75 years old in good health.

This clone has a count of ten or more. The CDR3 loop is CASRVSSTGTGSYEQYF. CDR3 bases read: TGTGCCAGCAGGGTCTCGAGTACCGGGACAGGATCCTACGAG. The rearrangement joins TRBV6-2 or TRBV6-3 to TRBJ2-7, with TRBD1 identical over 8 bases. With the read ending 3 residues before the CDR3 end, the germline J gene is used to fill in that end. The germline CDR1 and CDR2 sequences are MNHEY and SVGEGT. J was trimmed by 1 base and V by 6 bases; bases with no gene match: 14. The CDR3 extends over 17 amino acids.

This clone occurred many times. Read sequence stops 3 residues before the CDR3 end, and the germline J gene provides the missing end. This chain joins TRBV20-1 and TRBJ2-3; maybe TRBD2 (7 bases). The germline V gene encodes CDR1 DFQATT and CDR2 SNEGSKA (reference sequence). V lost 3 bases and J lost 5, with 12 bases in between. CDR3 length: 13 residues. The sequenced CDR3 bases are TGCAGTGCTAGTCGGGGGGCCGGAGATACG. Translated, it gives CSASRGAGDT. The whole CDR3 sequence reads CSASRGAGDTQYF.

This clone has ten or more counts. The CDR3 is cut off 3 residues early in the read; its end comes from the germline J gene. This chain joins TRBV7-3 and TRBJ1-1; D is ambiguous. Trimming removed 1 base from V and 1 base from J, with 4 bases in between. CDR1 SGHTA and CDR2 FQGTGA come from the germline V gene. CDR3 length equals 13 residues. CDR3 sequence reads: CASSLNRNTEAFF. The part of the CDR3 DNA that was read is TGTGCCAGCAGCTTAAATCGGAACACTGAA.

With regard to this clone: The read gets to within 3 residues of the CDR3 end, and the germline J gene fills in the rest. J is TRBJ2-1 and V is TRBV30, with 14 bases matching TRBD2. After removal of 0 bases from V and 1 base from J, the junction contained 8 bases not matched to a gene. The germline CDR1 and CDR2 sequences are GTSNPN and SVGIG (reference sequence). This CDR3 has 19 amino acids. Incomplete CDR3 DNA: TGTGCCTGGAGTGTACGACTAGCGGGAGGGCCTGGGTCCTACAATGAG. This gives the protein CAWSVRLAGGPGSYNE. The entire CDR3 sequence reads CAWSVRLAGGPGSYNEQFF.

Many counts were recorded for this clone. The read is 3 residues too short to cover the CDR3 end, so that end is filled in from the germline J gene. This sequence joins TRBV5-1 and TRBJ2-7; the match to TRBD2 covers 11 bases. V lost 4 bases to trimming and J lost 1 base; unmatched junction nucleotides: 7. CDR1 and CDR2 (germline): SGHRS, YFSETQ. CDR3 length: 16 amino acids. This chain's CDR3 is CASSPPVAGGSYEQYF. The covered CDR3 bases are TGCGCCAGCAGCCCCCCCGTAGCGGGAGGGTCCTACGAG.

This clone was counted at least ten times. The read terminates 3 residues before the CDR3 end, so the remaining end is supplied by the germline J gene. The chain uses TRBV6-1 and TRBJ1-4; 7 bases fit TRBD1. V shed 3 bases, J shed 5 bases, and the junction held 6 bases outside the gene matches. This CDR3 spans 15 amino acids. CDR1 is MNHNS and CDR2 is SASEGT in the germline V gene. CDR3 residues: CASSDPGQINEKLFF. The DNA read from the CDR3 is TGTGCCAGCAGTGACCCGGGACAGATAAATGAAAAA.

This clone was seen repeatedly, ten times or more. Read coverage stops 3 residues before the CDR3 terminus; the germline J gene supplies the remainder. The V gene is TRBV6-2 or TRBV6-3, the J gene TRBJ2-7; D gene unclear. This CDR3 region has 12 residues. The V end was cut by 2 bases, the J end by 2 bases, with 4 bases between. CDR1 is MNHEY, CDR2 SVGEGT, per germline. The CDR3 loop is CASSYPTYEQYF. The CDR3 bases that were read are TGTGCCAGCAGTTACCCCACCTACGAG.

This clone was observed many times. At one boundary the junction diverges from the germline segment, which might be a read error. Sequencing ends 3 residues short of the CDR3 end; the germline J gene provides the rest. The gene calls are TRBV20-1 and TRBJ2-7; 14 bases are a match to TRBD2. The CDR3 totals 16 residues. From germline, CDR1 is DFQATT and CDR2 SNEGSKA (reference sequence). CDR3 region: CSARGLAGGSSYEQYF. The covered CDR3 bases are TGCAGTGCCAGAGGACTAGCGGGGGGCAGCTCCTACGAG.

In this sample, this clone turned up many times. The observed sequence ends 3 residues before the CDR3 terminus, with the missing tail filled in from the germline J gene. The rearrangement uses TRBV6-2 or TRBV6-3 and TRBJ1-2; D may be TRBD1 (5 bases). The CDR3 sequence is 15 residues long. Trimming took off 6 bases at V and 0 bases at J, with 14 bases between the two ends. Germline-derived CDR1 and CDR2 are MNHEY and SVGEGT. The covered CDR3 bases are TGTGCCAGCAGAGATCATAGGGGTGCTAACTATGGC. Translation gives CASRDHRGANYG. The full CDR3 sequence reads CASRDHRGANYGYTF.

This clone was counted ten times or more. The read falls 3 residues short of the CDR3 end, and the missing part is taken from the germline J gene. The chain has TRBV11-2 and TRBJ1-1; 7 bases align to TRBD1. The CDR3 is 11 amino acids. Germline assignment: CDR1 SGHAT and CDR2 FQNNGV. The CDR3 region is CASSPTGRAFF. The sequenced part of the CDR3 DNA is TGTGCCAGCAGCCCGACAGGGCGG.

This clone was counted ten times or more. The observed sequence ends 3 residues before the CDR3 terminus, with the missing tail filled in from the germline J gene. This chain links TRBV19 with TRBJ2-2, with 10 bases that match TRBD2. Germline V gene sequence: CDR1 LNHDA, CDR2 SQIVND (reference sequence). Unmatched junction bases numbered 5, after V lost 6 bases and J lost 4 bases. The CDR3 has 15 amino acids. CDR3 bases read: TGTGCCAGTAGGGAAATAGCGGGAGGCACCGGGGAG. It translates to CASREIAGGTGE. Given in full, the CDR3 is CASREIAGGTGELFF.

This clone occurred a few times. The CDR3 end falls 3 residues outside the read, so it is completed with the germline J gene. The chain combines TRBV7-2 with TRBJ2-7, with D possibly being TRBD1 (6 bases). The CDR3 has 14 amino acids. With 6 bases removed from V and 1 base from J, the gap between germline ends came to 13 bases. Looked up from germline, CDR1 is SGHTA and CDR2 is FQGNSA. CDR3 sequence: CASSFGDKSYEQYF. CDR3 bases read: TGTGCCAGCAGTTTCGGGGACAAGTCCTACGAG.

This clone was recorded at least ten times. The CDR3 protein is CASTRGGNYGYTF. The covered CDR3 bases are TGTGCCAGTACTAGAGGGGGTAACTATGGC. The rearrangement links TRBV7-2 to TRBJ1-2; D is possibly TRBD1 (6 bases). Read sequence stops 3 residues before the CDR3 end, and the germline J gene provides the missing end. The CDR3 contains 13 residues. Trimming left V 9 bases short and J 1 base short, with 12 bases between. Germline lookup yields CDR1 SGHTA and CDR2 FQGNSA.

This clone was counted at least ten times. The read falls 3 residues short of the CDR3 end, and the missing part is taken from the germline J gene. This chain uses TRBV20-1 with TRBJ1-2; 7 nucleotides align to TRBD1. Germline CDR1 DFQATT, CDR2 SNEGSKA (reference sequence). CDR3 length equals 13 residues. V lost 3 bases, J lost 3 bases, and 4 bases stayed unmatched. The CDR3 sequence is CSASRTGDYGYTF. Partial CDR3 DNA: TGCAGTGCTAGCAGGACAGGCGACTATGGC.

This clone was seen at least ten times. The CDR3 extends 3 residues past the end of the read, so its final part is completed from the germline J gene. This chain connects TRBV19 to TRBJ1-6, with no clear D. V was pared by 5 bases and J by 7 bases, with 15 bases between. Germline V gene lookup returns CDR1 LNHDA and CDR2 SQIVND (reference sequence). The CDR3 totals 15 residues. The sequenced CDR3 bases are TGTGCCAGTAGTCCCAGAGGGCAGGAAAATTCACCC. As protein: CASSPRGQENSP. The complete CDR3 protein is CASSPRGQENSPLHF.

Regarding this clone: The read ends 3 residues before the CDR3 terminus; that terminus is restored from the germline J gene. V usage is TRBV19 and J usage is TRBJ2-3, with 8 bases that match TRBD1. Per the germline V gene, CDR1 is LNHDA and CDR2 is SQIVND (reference sequence). The CDR3 is 16 residues long. CDR3 DNA (partial): TGTGCCAGTAGTATTTGGGACAGGTACTCTGGAGAGACG. Translated, it gives CASSIWDRYSGET. The full CDR3 protein is CASSIWDRYSGETQYF.

The sample holds many counts of this clone. The CDR3 end falls 3 residues outside the read, so it is completed with the germline J gene. The chain carries TRBV6-1 and TRBJ2-7; no reliable D call. The germline V gene encodes CDR1 MNHNS and CDR2 SASEGT. Trimming shortened V by 3 bases and J by 2 bases, and 5 bases separated the two germline ends. The CDR3 contains 12 residues. CDR3 sequence reads: CASSDLAYEQYF. The sequenced part of the CDR3 DNA is TGTGCCAGCAGTGACCTAGCCTACGAG.

This clone was found many times. The read finishes 3 residues shy of the CDR3 end, and the germline J gene is used to complete it. The chain has TRBV5-1 and TRBJ1-2; the D is unclear. Germline CDR1 and CDR2: SGHRS and YFSETQ. The CDR3 has 15 amino acids. V was shortened by 2 bases and J by 4 bases, with 15 bases between the two germline ends. The CDR3 spells CASSFSQATLYGYTF. The covered CDR3 bases are TGCGCCAGCAGCTTCTCCCAAGCAACCCTCTATGGC.

The table lists this clone with a few counts. The CDR3 is cut off 3 residues early in the read; its end comes from the germline J gene. V usage is TRBV30 and J usage is TRBJ1-2; possible D gene TRBD1, 6 bases. Germline loops: CDR1 GTSNPN, CDR2 SVGIG (reference sequence). The CDR3 length is 11 residues. The CDR3 DNA, read in part, is TGTGCCTGGAGTGTAAAGGGGGAC. Translation gives CAWSVKGD. The CDR3 reads in full as CAWSVKGDYTF.

This clone showed up many times. Read coverage stops 3 residues before the CDR3 terminus; the germline J gene supplies the remainder. The chain is built from TRBV18 and TRBJ1-5; unclear D gene. Trimming took off 2 bases at V and 4 bases at J, with 6 bases between the two ends. The CDR3 length is 13 residues. Germline V gene sequence: CDR1 KGHSH, CDR2 LQKENI. The sequenced part of the CDR3 DNA is TGTGCCAGCTCACCAGTAAGGAATCAGCCC. Its protein is CASSPVRNQP. The full CDR3 protein reads CASSPVRNQPQHF.

This clone was detected ten times or more. The sequenced fragment ends 3 residues before the CDR3 boundary, so the rest is inferred from the germline J gene. The rearrangement links TRBV18 to TRBJ2-7; TRBD1 might be the D (5 bases). The V gene lost 0 bases and the J gene lost 2 bases, with 5 bases spanning the gap. Germline CDR1 is KGHSH and CDR2 is LQKENI. This CDR3 contains 13 residues. CDR3 region: CASSPPGAYEQYF. The covered CDR3 bases are TGTGCCAGCTCACCACCAGGGGCCTACGAG.

This clone came up a few times. The read stops 3 residues short of the end of the CDR3; the missing end is completed from the germline J gene. The V and J genes are TRBV7-9 and TRBJ2-5; 8 bases line up with TRBD1. Germline-derived CDR1 and CDR2 are SEHNR and FQNEAQ (reference sequence). CDR3 length equals 15 residues. V trimming: 1 base; J trimming: 5 bases; junction bases outside the gene matches: 6. CDR3 DNA (partial): TGTGCCAGCAGCTTAGGCACAGGGGGTAGGGAGACC. Protein: CASSLGTGGRET. The full CDR3 reads CASSLGTGGRETQYF. Full variable domain (missing parts from reference TRBV7-9 and TRBJ2-5): DTGVSQNPRHKITKRGQNVTFRCDPISEHNRLYWYRQTLGQGPEFLTYFQNEAQLEKSRLLSDRFSAERPKGSFSTLEIQRTEQGDSAMYLCASSLGTGGRETQYFGPGTRLLVL.

Concerning this clone itself: The read ends 3 residues before the CDR3 terminus; that terminus is restored from the germline J gene. The J gene is TRBJ2-2, the V gene TRBV7-2; D gene ambiguous. This CDR3 contains 14 residues. CDR1 and CDR2 from the germline V gene are SGHTA and FQGNSA. The CDR3 is CASSLRGTNEKLFF. The DNA read from the CDR3 is TGTGCCAGCAGCTTGCGAGGAACTAATGAAAAG.

This clone showed up many times. Sequencing ends 3 residues short of the CDR3 end; the germline J gene provides the rest. V gene TRBV7-3 combines with J gene TRBJ1-1; 8 bases align to TRBD1. This CDR3 spans 14 amino acids. CDR1 is SGHTA, CDR2 FQGTGA, per germline. After removal of 6 bases from V and 3 bases from J, the junction contained 6 bases not matched to a gene. CDR3 region: CASSMGQADTEAFF. The DNA read from the CDR3 is TGTGCCAGCAGTATGGGACAGGCTGACACTGAA.

This clone was counted at least ten times. The CDR3 end falls 3 residues outside the read, so it is completed with the germline J gene. Other nucleotide sequences in the sample specify the same CDR3. This chain uses TRBV6-2 or TRBV6-3 with TRBJ1-2, with TRBD1 matching 7 bases. This CDR3 is built from 15 residues. V was clipped by 6 bases and J by 7 bases; unmatched bases: 14. CDR1 is MNHEY, CDR2 SVGEGT, per germline. CDR3 DNA (partial): TGTGCCAGCAGCCCATCCCCGACAGGGACGGGTGGC. It yields the protein CASSPSPTGTGG. The entire CDR3 protein reads CASSPSPTGTGGYTF.

This clone was found a few times. The read falls 3 residues short of the CDR3 end, and the missing part is taken from the germline J gene. V is TRBV19 and J is TRBJ2-2; no definite D call. Germline assignment: CDR1 LNHDA and CDR2 SQIVND (reference sequence). Trimming removed 6 bases at V and 7 bases at J, with 12 bases between. The CDR3 loop spans 13 amino acids. CDR3 amino acids: CASRSVVGGELFF. Incomplete CDR3 DNA: TGTGCCAGTAGAAGCGTGGTGGGCGGGGAG.

This clone was picked up many times. The DNA ends 3 residues before the CDR3 does, and the rest of the CDR3 is filled in from the germline J gene. The rearrangement links TRBV5-1 to TRBJ2-3; weak D call: TRBD2 (6 bases). Trimming pared 0 bases from V and 4 bases from J, leaving 9 bases between. CDR3 length equals 14 residues. Germline-derived CDR1 and CDR2 are SGHRS and YFSETQ. The sequenced part of the CDR3 DNA is TGCGCCAGCAGCTTGGGTGCGGGGTCAGATACG. Its protein is CASSLGAGSDT. The CDR3 as a whole reads CASSLGAGSDTQYF.